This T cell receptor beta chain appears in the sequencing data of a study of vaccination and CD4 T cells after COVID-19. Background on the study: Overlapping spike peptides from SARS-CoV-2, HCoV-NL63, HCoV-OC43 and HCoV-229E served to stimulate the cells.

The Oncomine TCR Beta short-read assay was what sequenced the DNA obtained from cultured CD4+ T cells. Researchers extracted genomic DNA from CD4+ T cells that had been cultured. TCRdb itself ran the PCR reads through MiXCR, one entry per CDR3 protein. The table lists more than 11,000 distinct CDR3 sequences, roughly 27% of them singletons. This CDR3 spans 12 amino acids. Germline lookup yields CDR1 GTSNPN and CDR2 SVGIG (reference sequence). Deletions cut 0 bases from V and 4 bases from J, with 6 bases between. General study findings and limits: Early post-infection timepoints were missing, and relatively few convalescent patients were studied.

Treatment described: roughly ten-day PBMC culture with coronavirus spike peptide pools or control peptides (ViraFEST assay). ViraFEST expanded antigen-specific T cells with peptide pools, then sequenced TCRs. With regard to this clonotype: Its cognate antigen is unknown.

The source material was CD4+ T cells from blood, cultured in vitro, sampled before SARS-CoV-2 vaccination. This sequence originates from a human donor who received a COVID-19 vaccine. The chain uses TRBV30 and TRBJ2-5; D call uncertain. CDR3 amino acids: CAWSVGPETQYF. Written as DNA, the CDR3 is TGTGCCTGGAGTGTCGGGCCAGAGACCCAGTACTTC.